Sequencing of this T cell receptor (beta chain) was carried out in a study of identical twins. TCRdb re-called the 5' RACE reads through MiXCR, storing one row per CDR3 protein. The sample includes approximately 600,000 distinct CDR3 sequences, just over 7% seen only once; the top ten take around 1.6%. The same specimen was also included in a second study, on yellow fever vaccine responses in identical twins.

The sequencing sample was made of PBMCs. This TCR was recovered from a woman under 30 in good health.

CDR3 nucleotide sequence: TGCGCCAGCAGCCAAGACAGGGGACCCAATGAGCAGTTCTTC. This translates into CASSQDRGPNEQFF. The chain uses TRBV4-1 and TRBJ2-1, with D maybe TRBD1 (6 bases). Germline V gene sequence: CDR1 MGHRA, CDR2 YSYEKL. V was clipped by 0 bases and J by 6 bases, with 9 bases between them. The CDR3 sequence is 14 residues long.